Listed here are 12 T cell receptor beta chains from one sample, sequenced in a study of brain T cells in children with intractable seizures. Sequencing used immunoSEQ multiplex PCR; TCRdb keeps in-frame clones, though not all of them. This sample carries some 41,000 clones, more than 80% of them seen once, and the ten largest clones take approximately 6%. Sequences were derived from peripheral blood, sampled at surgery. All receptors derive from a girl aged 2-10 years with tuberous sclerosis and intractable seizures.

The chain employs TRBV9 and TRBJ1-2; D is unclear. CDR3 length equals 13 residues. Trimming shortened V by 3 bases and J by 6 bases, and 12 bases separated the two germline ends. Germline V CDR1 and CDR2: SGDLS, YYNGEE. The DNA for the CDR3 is TGTGCCAGCAGCGGATGGGTTCTAGATGGCTACACCTTC. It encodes CASSGWVLDGYTF.

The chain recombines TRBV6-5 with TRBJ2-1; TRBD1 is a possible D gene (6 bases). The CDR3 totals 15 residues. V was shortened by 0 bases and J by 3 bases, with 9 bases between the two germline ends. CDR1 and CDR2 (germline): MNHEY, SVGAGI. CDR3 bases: TGTGCCAGCAGTTACTCGGGGGCAGTCTACAATGAGCAGTTCTTC. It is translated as CASSYSGAVYNEQFF.

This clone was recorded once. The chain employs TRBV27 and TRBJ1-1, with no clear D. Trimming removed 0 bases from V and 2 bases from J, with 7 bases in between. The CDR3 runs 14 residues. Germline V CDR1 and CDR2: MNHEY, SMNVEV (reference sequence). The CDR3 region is CASSLSFQNTEAFF. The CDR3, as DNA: TGTGCCAGCAGTTTATCATTTCAAAACACTGAAGCTTTCTTT.

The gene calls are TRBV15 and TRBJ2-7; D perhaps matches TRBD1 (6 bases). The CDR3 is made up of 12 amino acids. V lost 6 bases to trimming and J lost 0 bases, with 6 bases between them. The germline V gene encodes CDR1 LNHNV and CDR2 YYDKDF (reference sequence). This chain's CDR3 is CATRDSSYEQYV. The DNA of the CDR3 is TGTGCCACCAGGGACAGCTCCTACGAGCAGTACGTC.

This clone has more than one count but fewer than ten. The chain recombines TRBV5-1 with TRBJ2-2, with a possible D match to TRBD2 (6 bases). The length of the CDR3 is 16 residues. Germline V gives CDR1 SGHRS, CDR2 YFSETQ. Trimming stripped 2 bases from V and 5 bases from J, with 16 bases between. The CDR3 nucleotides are TGCGCCAGCAGCTTCCCCCGACTAGGTGGGACCGGGGAGCTGTTTTTT. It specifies CASSFPRLGGTGELFF.

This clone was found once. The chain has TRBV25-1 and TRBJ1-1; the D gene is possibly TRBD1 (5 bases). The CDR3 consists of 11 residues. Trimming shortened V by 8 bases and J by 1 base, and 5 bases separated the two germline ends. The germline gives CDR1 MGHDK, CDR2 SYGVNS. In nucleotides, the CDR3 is TGTGCCAGCGGACAGAACACTGAAGCTTTCTTT. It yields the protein CASGQNTEAFF.

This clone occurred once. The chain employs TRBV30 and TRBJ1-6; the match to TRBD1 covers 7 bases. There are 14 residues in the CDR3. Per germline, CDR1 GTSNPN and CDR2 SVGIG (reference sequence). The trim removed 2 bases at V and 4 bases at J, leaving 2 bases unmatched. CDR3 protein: CAWSPGQYNSPLHF. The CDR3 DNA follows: TGTGCCTGGAGTCCGGGACAGTATAATTCACCCCTCCACTTT. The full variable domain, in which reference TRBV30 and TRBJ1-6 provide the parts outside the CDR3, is SQTIHQWPATLVQPVGSPLSLECTVEGTSNPNLYWYRQAAGRGLQLLFYSVGIGQISSEVPQNLSASRPQDRQFILSSKKLLLSDSGFYLCAWSPGQYNSPLHFGNGTRLTVT.

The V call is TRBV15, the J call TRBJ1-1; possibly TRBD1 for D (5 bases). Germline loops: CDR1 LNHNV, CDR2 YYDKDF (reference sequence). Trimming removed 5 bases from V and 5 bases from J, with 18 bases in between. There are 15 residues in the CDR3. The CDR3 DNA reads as TGTGCCACCAGCCTCCCTTCTTGGCGGGGGACTGAAGCTTTCTTT. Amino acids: CATSLPSWRGTEAFF. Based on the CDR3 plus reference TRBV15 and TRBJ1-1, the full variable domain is DAMVIQNPRYQVTQFGKPVTLSCSQTLNHNVMYWYQQKSSQAPKLLFHYYDKDFNNEADTPDNFQSRRPNTSFCFLDIRSPGLGDTAMYLCATSLPSWRGTEAFFGQGTRLTVV.

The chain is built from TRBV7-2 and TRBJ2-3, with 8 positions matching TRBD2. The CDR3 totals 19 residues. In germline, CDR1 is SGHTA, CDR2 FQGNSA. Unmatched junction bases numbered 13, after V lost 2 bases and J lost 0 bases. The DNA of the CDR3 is TGTGCCAGCAGCTTATATAGCGGGACTACCGTTACTAGCACAGATACGCAGTATTTT. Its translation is CASSLYSGTTVTSTDTQYF.

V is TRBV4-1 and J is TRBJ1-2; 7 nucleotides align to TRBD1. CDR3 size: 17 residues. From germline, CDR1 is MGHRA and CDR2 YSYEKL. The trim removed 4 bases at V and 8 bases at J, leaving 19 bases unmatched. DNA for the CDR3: TGCGCCAGCAGCCCTGGGGCGGGACAGCTAAAGATGTGGGGCTACACCTTC. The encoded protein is CASSPGAGQLKMWGYTF.

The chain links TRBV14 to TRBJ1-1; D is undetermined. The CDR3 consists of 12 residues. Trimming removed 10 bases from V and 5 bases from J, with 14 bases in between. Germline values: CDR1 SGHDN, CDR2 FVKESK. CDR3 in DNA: TGTGCCACCGACATTGTACGGACTGAAGCTTTCTTT. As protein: CATDIVRTEAFF.

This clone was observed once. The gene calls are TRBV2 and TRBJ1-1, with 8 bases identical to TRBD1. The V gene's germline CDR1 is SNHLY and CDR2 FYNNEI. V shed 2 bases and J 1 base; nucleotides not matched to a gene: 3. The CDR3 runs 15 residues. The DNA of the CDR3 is TGTGCCAGCAGTGAAAAAGGGACAGGGAACACTGAAGCTTTCTTT. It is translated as CASSEKGTGNTEAFF.